This section outlines one T cell receptor beta chain sequence together with its context. The antigen is not known. The data stem from a study of PD-1 blockade in classical Hodgkin lymphoma. Turning to the study itself: Intravenous nivolumab at 3 mg/kg was given to patients every 2 weeks.

In germline, CDR1 is SGHAT, CDR2 FQNNGV. This CDR3 is 13 amino acids long. V shed 5 bases and J shed 2 bases, with 9 bases lying between them. Sequenced by immunoSEQ multiplex PCR; TCRdb stores in-frame clones only, minus some. The profile shows roughly 41,000 clones, around 69% of them singletons. The time point denotes: cycle 4 day 1 (C4D1), after less than 7 weeks of nivolumab. Each and every patient relapsed after autologous stem cell transplantation, and patients got differing brentuximab vedotin exposure. Notes on the study in general: Lower baseline TCR diversity was reported for newly diagnosed patients than for healthy donors. Diversity in CD4+ TCRs, unlike that measured in CD8+ TCRs, had risen significantly by C4D1.

The sequencing used peripheral blood mononuclear cells (PBMCs), collected before the fourth cycle of nivolumab. This receptor was identified in a human donor with classical Hodgkin lymphoma. The chain combines TRBV11-2 with TRBJ1-1; tentatively, D is TRBD1 (5 bases). CDR3 sequence: CASSLQGNTEAFF. CDR3 DNA: TGTGCCAGCAGCCTGCAGGGAAACACTGAAGCTTTCTTT.